Included here is one TCR beta chain sequence, with context. Its target is not known. The data belong to a study of OX40 agonist ivuxolimab in advanced cancers. Overall study: Patients in dose escalation had liver, melanoma, kidney or head and neck cancers. Participants, 82.7% male, averaged about 56 years of age, ranging from about 20 to 80. Study-wide points: Low normalized T-cell clonal expansion was additionally recorded for some nonresponders. It was not determined which antigens were specifically recognized by the peripheral T cells that had undergone clonal expansion.

V dropped 1 base and J dropped 4; count of bases not matched to a gene: 6. The CDR3 is made up of 16 amino acids. Looked up from germline, CDR1 is SGHTA and CDR2 is FQGNSA. Produced via immunoSEQ multiplex PCR; TCRdb's table is partial and in-frame only. The repertoire holds about 44,000 clones, with 75% to 90% as singletons. Material: CD4+ or CD8+ T cells sorted from blood, obtained in a trial of the OX40 agonist ivuxolimab. The clonotype comes from an adult with an advanced solid tumor such as melanoma, head and neck, liver or kidney cancer. V usage is TRBV7-2 and J usage is TRBJ1-4; 7 bases align to TRBD1. This chain's CDR3 is CASSLVPDRYNEKLFF. CDR3 DNA: TGTGCCAGCAGCTTAGTCCCGGACAGGTATAATGAAAAACTGTTTTTT.